Here is one T cell receptor (beta chain) with its context. What it recognizes is unknown. This entry comes from a study of blood T cells in healthy people across ages. Overall study findings and caveats: It was the long-lived donors that had more naive CD4+ cells and higher diversity than aged donors.

Then a second PCR, running roughly 7 to 11 cycles, was carried out with a sample-barcoded 5' primer and a J-beta primer mix. TCRdb used MiXCR to reprocess the 5' RACE reads, holding one entry per CDR3 protein. The sample yields approximately 900,000 distinct CDR3 sequences, 25% to 30% seen once. The data also belong to a second study, concerning T cells of mothers and their children.

This clonotype was obtained from a woman aged 40 to 50 in good health. Sequencing was done on a sample of blood.

CDR3 nucleotide sequence: TGTGCCAGCAGTGAAATGGTGGTGCAAGGCTATGGCTACACCTTC. Translation: CASSEMVVQGYGYTF. The V and J genes are TRBV6-1 and TRBJ1-2; the D is unclear. Germline V gene sequence: CDR1 MNHNS, CDR2 SASEGT. The V and J ends lost 2 bases and 4 bases respectively, with 14 bases between them. The CDR3 runs 15 residues.